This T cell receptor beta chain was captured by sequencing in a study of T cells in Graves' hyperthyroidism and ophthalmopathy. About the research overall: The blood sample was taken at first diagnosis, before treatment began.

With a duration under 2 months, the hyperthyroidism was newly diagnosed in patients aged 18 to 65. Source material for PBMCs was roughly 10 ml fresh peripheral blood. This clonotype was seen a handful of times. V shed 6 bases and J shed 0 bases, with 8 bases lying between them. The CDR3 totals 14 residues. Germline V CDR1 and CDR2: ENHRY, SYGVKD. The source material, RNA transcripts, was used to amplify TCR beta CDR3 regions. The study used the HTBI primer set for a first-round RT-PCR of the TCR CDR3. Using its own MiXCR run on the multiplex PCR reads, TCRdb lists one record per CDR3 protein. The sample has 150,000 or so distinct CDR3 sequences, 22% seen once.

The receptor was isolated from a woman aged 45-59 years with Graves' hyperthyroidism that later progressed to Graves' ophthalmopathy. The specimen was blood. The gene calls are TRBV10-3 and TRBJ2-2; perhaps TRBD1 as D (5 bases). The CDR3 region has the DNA TGTGCCATCAGATCGACAGCGAACACCGGGGAGCTGTTTTTT. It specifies CAIRSTANTGELFF.